The next 29 T cell receptor beta chains were all read from a single sample in a study of blood T cells in healthy people across ages. Primed by a sample-barcoded 5' primer and a J-beta primer mix, a second PCR proceeded for about 7 to 11 cycles. Using its own MiXCR run on the 5' RACE reads, TCRdb lists one record per CDR3 protein. The repertoire holds hundreds of thousands of distinct CDR3 sequences, with about 21% as singletons. What was sequenced was blood. The receptors shown here come from a man in his 70s in good health.

The J gene is TRBJ2-5, the V gene TRBV18; D is possibly TRBD2 (5 bases). The DNA end favors TRBJ2-7, so the J call may be wrong. CDR3 length: 15 amino acids. CDR1 and CDR2 from the germline V gene are KGHSH and LQKENI. CDR3 amino acids: CASSPPYPAGREQYF. Written as DNA, the CDR3 is TGTGCCAGCTCACCACCGTATCCGGCGGGTCGCGAGCAGTACTTC.

The rearrangement uses TRBV28 and TRBJ1-2, with 7 positions matching TRBD1. The CDR3 length is 15 residues. Germline lookup yields CDR1 MDHEN and CDR2 SYDVKM. Trimming at V came to 4 bases and at J to 6 bases, leaving 11 bases not matched to a gene. CDR3 in amino acids: CASSSPRDSQDGYTF. The CDR3 DNA reads as TGTGCCAGCAGTTCACCGAGGGACAGCCAGGATGGCTACACCTTC.

The J gene is TRBJ2-1, the V gene TRBV20-1, with D possibly being TRBD1 (6 bases). The CDR3 is 15 amino acids. Per germline, CDR1 DFQATT and CDR2 SNEGSKA (reference sequence). V lost 7 bases, J lost 4 bases, and 20 bases lay in between. The DNA of the CDR3 is TGCAGTGTCCAAGATTTGGGGGCTCCTTACAATGAGCAGTTCTTC. Residues: CSVQDLGAPYNEQFF.

The count of this clonotype is one. The chain combines TRBV20-1 with TRBJ2-1, with D possibly matching TRBD2 (6 bases). This CDR3 has 13 residues. CDR1 and CDR2 (germline): DFQATT, SNEGSKA (reference sequence). The V end lost 5 bases, the J end lost 2 bases, and 10 bases lay between the germline ends. DNA for the CDR3: TGCAGTGCTGCGGAGGGAGCCTACAATGAGCAGTTCTTC. Protein: CSAAEGAYNEQFF.

The sample holds a few counts of this clonotype. The chain couples TRBV28 to TRBJ2-5; either TRBD1 or TRBD2 may fit D (6 bases each). Germline-derived CDR1 and CDR2 are MDHEN and SYDVKM. Between the trimmed V and J ends, which lost 6 bases and 4 bases, there was a span of 18 bases. CDR3 length equals 15 residues. CDR3 DNA: TGTGCCAGCAGCCAAACACCGGAGGGGGGAGAGACCCAGTACTTC. Translation: CASSQTPEGGETQYF.

This clonotype was recorded a few times. The chain recombines TRBV4-1 with TRBJ2-3, with unresolved D. Germline V lookup: CDR1 MGHRA, CDR2 YSYEKL. This CDR3 is built from 11 residues. With 8 bases removed from V and 5 bases from J, the gap between germline ends came to 8 bases. CDR3 bases: TGCGCCAGCGGATCAAAAGATACGCAGTATTTT. Protein sequence: CASGSKDTQYF.

This clonotype was observed a few times. The chain uses TRBV28 and TRBJ2-5, with D hard to call. Trimming took off 3 bases at V and 0 bases at J, with 5 bases between the two ends. CDR1 is MDHEN, CDR2 SYDVKM, per germline. The CDR3 sequence is 13 residues long. The CDR3 protein is CASSFQYQETQYF. The CDR3 DNA reads TGTGCCAGCAGTTTTCAATACCAAGAGACCCAGTACTTC.

The V and J genes are TRBV7-9 and TRBJ2-1, with no clear D. The CDR3 contains 14 residues. The V gene lost 6 bases and the J gene lost 9 bases, with 18 bases spanning the gap. In germline, CDR1 is SEHNR, CDR2 FQNEAQ (reference sequence). The CDR3 sequence: CASSQTPEVREQFF. CDR3 in DNA: TGTGCCAGCAGTCAAACCCCCGAGGTCCGTGAGCAGTTCTTC.

V usage is TRBV19 and J usage is TRBJ2-3; TRBD1 is a possible D gene (8 bases). Germline CDR1 and CDR2: LNHDA and SQIVND (reference sequence). The CDR3 covers 15 residues. V lost 3 bases and J lost 4, with 14 bases in between. In nucleotides, the CDR3 is TGTGCCAGTAGTATGCGGACAGGGAGGGCAGATACGCAGTATTTT. Its protein product is CASSMRTGRADTQYF.

This clonotype was found a few times. The rearrangement joins TRBV5-1 to TRBJ2-1; D is possibly TRBD2 (5 bases). The V gene's germline CDR1 is SGHRS and CDR2 YFSETQ. With 0 bases removed from V and 7 bases from J, the gap between germline ends came to 17 bases. The CDR3 spans 16 residues. The CDR3 sequence is CASSLAGSSFGNEQFF. The CDR3 bases are TGCGCCAGCAGCTTGGCCGGGTCTAGCTTCGGGAATGAGCAGTTCTTC.

The sample holds a few counts of this clonotype. A much larger clone is a single base away; this may be a read error. Because it lacks the conserved phenylalanine or tryptophan at the end, this CDR3 is likely a read error. The rearrangement uses TRBV2 and TRBJ1-1; the D is unclear. Germline CDR1 is SNHLY and CDR2 is FYNNEI. This CDR3 comprises 14 residues. Trimming left V 6 bases short and J 2 bases short, with 13 bases between. CDR3 amino acids: CASSPAKRNTEAFL. The CDR3 nucleotides are TGTGCCAGCAGCCCGGCTAAACGAAACACTGAAGCTTTCCTT.

This chain connects TRBV27 to TRBJ2-4, with 7 bases identical to TRBD2. Germline V CDR1 and CDR2: MNHEY, SMNVEV (reference sequence). After removal of 5 bases from V and 2 bases from J, the junction contained 6 bases not matched to a gene. This CDR3 has 15 residues. The CDR3 bases are TGTGCCAGCAGTCCATCCGGGGGGACCAAAAACATTCAGTACTTC. Translation gives CASSPSGGTKNIQYF.

This clonotype appeared many times. The genes are TRBV3-1 and TRBJ2-2, with 11 bases fitting TRBD2. CDR3 length: 16 residues. Trimming removed 3 bases from V and 6 bases from J; junction bases left unmatched: 6. Germline CDR1 LGHDT, CDR2 YNNKEL (reference sequence). CDR3 DNA sequence: TGTGCCAGCAGCCACACTAGCGGGAGTGTCCCCGGGGAGCTGTTTTTT. This gives the protein CASSHTSGSVPGELFF.

This clonotype showed up just a few times. V usage is TRBV6-6 and J usage is TRBJ2-4; D might be TRBD1 (6 bases). The CDR3 runs 14 residues. The ends were cut back, 3 bases at V and 5 bases at J, with 11 bases in the middle. Germline values: CDR1 MNHNY, CDR2 SVGAGI (reference sequence). The CDR3 loop is CASSYRQGQNIQYF. CDR3 DNA: TGTGCCAGCAGTTATCGTCAGGGGCAAAACATTCAGTACTTC.

The V and J genes are TRBV4-1 and TRBJ1-1; 9 bases line up with TRBD1. Trimming cost V 3 bases and J 0 bases; bases outside gene matches: 8. There are 17 residues in the CDR3. Germline V CDR1 and CDR2: MGHRA, YSYEKL. CDR3 loop: CASSHQGQGPVNTEAFF. DNA for the CDR3: TGCGCCAGCAGCCACCAGGGACAGGGTCCGGTGAACACTGAAGCTTTCTTT.

The rearrangement uses TRBV6-1 and TRBJ1-4; D call uncertain. Germline CDR1 and CDR2: MNHNS and SASEGT. This CDR3 has 14 amino acids. Trimming removed 7 bases from V and 4 bases from J, with 13 bases in between. This chain's CDR3 is CASNPDTNNEKLFF. Written as DNA, the CDR3 is TGTGCCAGCAACCCCGACACAAATAATGAAAAACTGTTTTTT.

The gene calls are TRBV9 and TRBJ2-1; 8 positions agree with TRBD2. This CDR3 spans 16 amino acids. V was pared by 7 bases and J by 4 bases, with 13 bases of the junction left unmatched. CDR1 is SGDLS and CDR2 is YYNGEE in the germline V gene. CDR3 nucleotide sequence: TGTGCCAGCTCCCGGGGTAGCGGGGCCGCTTACAATGAGCAGTTCTTC. It translates to CASSRGSGAAYNEQFF.

The DNA of the CDR3 is TGTGCCAGCAGCCTAGTGTCTGGACAGGGGCACGCTTCGGGAGGCTACACCTTC. Residues: CASSLVSGQGHASGGYTF. The V call is TRBV27, the J call TRBJ1-2; 9 positions match TRBD1. V lost 6 bases, J lost 8 bases, and 22 bases stayed unmatched. In germline, CDR1 is MNHEY, CDR2 SMNVEV (reference sequence). This CDR3 has 18 amino acids.

The V call is TRBV20-1, the J call TRBJ1-1; weak D call: TRBD1 (5 bases). The CDR3 contains 11 residues. Germline CDR1 and CDR2: DFQATT and SNEGSKA (reference sequence). V lost 3 bases and J 3 bases, leaving 5 bases between the germline ends. The CDR3 is CSARGDTEAFF. CDR3 nucleotide sequence: TGCAGTGCTAGGGGGGACACTGAAGCTTTCTTT.

The genes are TRBV10-3 and TRBJ2-7, with 8 bases identical to TRBD2. Losses at the gene ends were 3 bases for V and 2 bases for J; bases not matched to a gene: 0. CDR3 length equals 13 residues. Germline V gives CDR1 ENHRY, CDR2 SYGVKD. CDR3 amino acids: CAISEAGAYEQYF. The CDR3 DNA is TGTGCCATCAGTGAAGCGGGAGCCTACGAGCAGTACTTC.

The chain has TRBV4-1 and TRBJ2-7; D is tentatively TRBD1 or TRBD2 (6 bases each). The CDR3 loop spans 16 amino acids. Between the trimmed V and J ends, which lost 1 base and 1 base, there was a span of 14 bases. The germline V gene encodes CDR1 MGHRA and CDR2 YSYEKL. CDR3 bases: TGCGCCAGCAGCCAAGCAATTGGAGGGGGGTCCTACGAGCAGTACTTC. This translates into CASSQAIGGGSYEQYF.

The chain joins TRBV20-1 to TRBJ2-3; D gene uncertain. The CDR3 sequence is 13 residues long. CDR1 is DFQATT and CDR2 is SNEGSKA in the germline V gene (reference sequence). The germline V and J ends were trimmed by 2 bases and 5 bases, with 11 bases remaining between them. The CDR3 DNA follows: TGCAGTGCTAGAATCATAAATAGAGATACGCAGTATTTT. This translates into CSARIINRDTQYF.

This chain connects TRBV20-1 to TRBJ2-3; TRBD2 aligns across 10 bases. The germline gives CDR1 DFQATT, CDR2 SNEGSKA (reference sequence). This CDR3 has 17 residues. V was pared by 1 base and J by 0 bases, with 7 bases of the junction left unmatched. This CDR3 is CSARVLAGDTSTDTQYF. The CDR3 DNA reads TGCAGTGCTAGAGTGCTAGCGGGAGATACTAGCACAGATACGCAGTATTTT.

The sample holds a few counts of this clonotype. V gene TRBV19 combines with J gene TRBJ2-5; no firm D call. This CDR3 has 13 amino acids. Germline CDR1 LNHDA, CDR2 SQIVND (reference sequence). The ends were cut back, 4 bases at V and 1 base at J, with 7 bases in the middle. The CDR3 region has the DNA TGTGCCAGTAGTACGACGAGCCAAGAGACCCAGTACTTC. As protein: CASSTTSQETQYF.

In this sample, this clonotype turned up a few times. The chain links TRBV29-1 to TRBJ2-2; either TRBD1 or TRBD2 may supply D (5 bases each). The V end was cut by 6 bases, the J end by 0 bases, with 17 bases between. In germline, CDR1 is SQVTM, CDR2 ANQGSEA. This CDR3 is 16 amino acids long. The CDR3 sequence: CSVVIGVRANTGELFF. The CDR3 DNA reads as TGCAGCGTAGTCATAGGGGTGAGGGCGAACACCGGGGAGCTGTTTTTT.

This chain joins TRBV3-1 and TRBJ2-7; unclear D gene. Germline assignment: CDR1 LGHDT and CDR2 YNNKEL (reference sequence). V lost 4 bases to trimming and J lost 2 bases, with 9 bases between them. The CDR3 is made up of 13 amino acids. CDR3: CASSPRRAYEQYF. In DNA, the CDR3 is TGTGCCAGCAGCCCGAGACGGGCCTACGAGCAGTACTTC.

Details on this clonotype: The junction and the germline gene differ at one end; a read error may be behind it. This rearrangement joins TRBV20-1 to TRBJ2-6, with TRBD1 as a possible D gene (5 bases). The CDR3 runs 15 residues. CDR1 DFQATT and CDR2 SNEGSKA come from the germline V gene (reference sequence). In nucleotides, the CDR3 is TGCAGTGCTAGAGATTTGGCAACTGGGGCCAACGCCCTGACTTTC. Its translation: CSARDLATGANALTF.

V and J are TRBV6-5 and TRBJ2-4, with D unresolved. In germline, CDR1 is MNHEY, CDR2 SVGAGI. The CDR3 is 14 amino acids. V lost 0 bases, J lost 7 bases, and 10 bases lay in between. CDR3 in DNA: TGTGCCAGCAGTTACTCTAAGGCAGCGAACATTCAGTACTTC. Protein product: CASSYSKAANIQYF.

This clonotype was seen only a few times. The chain joins TRBV19 to TRBJ1-1, with no clear D. CDR1 is LNHDA, CDR2 SQIVND, per germline (reference sequence). Deletions cut 5 bases from V and 3 bases from J, with 4 bases between. This CDR3 has 11 amino acids. For the CDR3, the DNA is TGTGCCAGTAGTGCGGACACTGAAGCTTTCTTT. This sequence encodes CASSADTEAFF.